Each of the 10 T cell receptor beta chains below was sequenced from the same sample in a study of T cell changes during pregnancy in multiple sclerosis. Sequenced by immunoSEQ multiplex PCR; TCRdb stores in-frame clones only, minus some. The sample records 50,000 or so clones, roughly 92% being singletons. The sequencing here drew on CD4+ T cells from peripheral blood mononuclear cells, taken in the third trimester of pregnancy. These receptors were collected from a female donor with multiple sclerosis, enrolled in a pregnancy study.

The V and J genes are TRBV2 and TRBJ2-2, with 11 bases fitting TRBD2. The trim removed 4 bases at V and 8 bases at J, leaving 3 bases unmatched. This CDR3 has 14 amino acids. CDR1 and CDR2 (germline): SNHLY, FYNNEI. CDR3 DNA sequence: TGTGCCAGCAGTGCTAGCGGGGGGTCGGGGGAGCTGTTTTTT. This encodes CASSASGGSGELFF.

This rearrangement joins TRBV7-9 to TRBJ2-1; 8 bases are shared with TRBD2. CDR1 is SEHNR, CDR2 FQNEAQ, per germline (reference sequence). V lost 3 bases to trimming and J lost 10 bases; unmatched junction nucleotides: 5. CDR3 length: 13 residues. The CDR3 bases are TGTGCCAGCAGCTTCCTAAGCGGGAGCGAGCAGTTCTTC. Protein sequence: CASSFLSGSEQFF.

V and J are TRBV5-5 and TRBJ1-2, with 12 bases identical to TRBD1. The CDR3 has 14 residues. Germline assignment: CDR1 SGHKS and CDR2 YYEKEE (reference sequence). J gave up 8 bases and V 3 bases, and 5 bases lay outside the gene matches. This CDR3 reads CASSSGQGAWGYTF. Written as DNA, the CDR3 is TGTGCCAGCAGCTCGGGACAGGGGGCGTGGGGCTACACCTTC.

This clone was recorded once. The chain has TRBV7-9 and TRBJ1-1, with TRBD1 identical over 9 bases. Germline V gene lookup returns CDR1 SEHNR and CDR2 FQNEAQ (reference sequence). The CDR3 spans 15 residues. The junction had 11 bases not matched to a gene; V was cut back by 8 bases and J by 4 bases. CDR3 residues: CASRGGQGKGTEAFF. The CDR3 bases are TGTGCCAGCCGGGGGGGACAGGGAAAGGGCACTGAAGCTTTCTTT.

The rearrangement links TRBV4-1 to TRBJ1-4, with D possibly matching TRBD1 (5 bases). Germline values: CDR1 MGHRA, CDR2 YSYEKL. Between the trimmed V and J ends, which lost 0 bases and 0 bases, there was a span of 11 bases. CDR3 size: 17 residues. The CDR3 is CASSQDIDSSTNEKLFF. Written as DNA, the CDR3 is TGCGCCAGCAGCCAAGATATAGACAGCTCAACTAATGAAAAACTGTTTTTT.

This chain connects TRBV7-2 to TRBJ2-7; no clear D. Germline CDR1 reads SGHTA; CDR2 reads FQGNSA. This CDR3 comprises 12 residues. The ends were cut back, 4 bases at V and 6 bases at J, with 10 bases in the middle. The CDR3 protein is CASSSFRSEQYF. For the CDR3, the DNA is TGTGCCAGCAGCTCTTTCAGATCCGAGCAGTACTTC.

The chain employs TRBV7-2 and TRBJ1-3, with TRBD1 matching 9 bases. V lost 5 bases to trimming and J lost 8 bases; unmatched junction nucleotides: 13. Looked up from germline, CDR1 is SGHTA and CDR2 is FQGNSA. The CDR3 consists of 16 residues. In DNA, the CDR3 is TGTGCCAGCAGCCGCTACCGGACAGGGGTTAGGGACACCATATATTTT. Translating gives CASSRYRTGVRDTIYF.

This rearrangement joins TRBV5-1 to TRBJ2-3, with TRBD1 matching over 9 bases. Unmatched junction bases numbered 13, after V lost 4 bases and J lost 1 base. Germline CDR1 reads SGHRS; CDR2 reads YFSETQ. This CDR3 has 18 amino acids. The CDR3 region has the DNA TGCGCCAGCAGCCCACTTATAATCCGGGACAGGGGCACAGATACGCAGTATTTT. Protein: CASSPLIIRDRGTDTQYF.

Concerning this clone itself: A read error is likely, as this CDR3 ends without the conserved phenylalanine or tryptophan. This rearrangement joins TRBV6-1 to TRBJ1-1, with 9 bases lining up with TRBD1. The germline V gene encodes CDR1 MNHNS and CDR2 SASEGT. V lost 7 bases, J lost 2 bases, and 5 bases stayed unmatched. There are 14 residues in the CDR3. The CDR3 region has the DNA TGTGCCAGCATATCCACAGGGGGCAACACTGAAGCTTTCCTT. It is translated as CASISTGGNTEAFL.

The CDR3 bases are TGTGCCAGTAGCCGTCGACAAGACTACACCTTC. Translation gives CASSRRQDYTF. The V and J genes are TRBV19 and TRBJ1-2, with no clear D. The CDR3 loop spans 11 amino acids. Germline CDR1 is LNHDA and CDR2 is SQIVND (reference sequence). V was pared by 6 bases and J by 10 bases, with 12 bases between.